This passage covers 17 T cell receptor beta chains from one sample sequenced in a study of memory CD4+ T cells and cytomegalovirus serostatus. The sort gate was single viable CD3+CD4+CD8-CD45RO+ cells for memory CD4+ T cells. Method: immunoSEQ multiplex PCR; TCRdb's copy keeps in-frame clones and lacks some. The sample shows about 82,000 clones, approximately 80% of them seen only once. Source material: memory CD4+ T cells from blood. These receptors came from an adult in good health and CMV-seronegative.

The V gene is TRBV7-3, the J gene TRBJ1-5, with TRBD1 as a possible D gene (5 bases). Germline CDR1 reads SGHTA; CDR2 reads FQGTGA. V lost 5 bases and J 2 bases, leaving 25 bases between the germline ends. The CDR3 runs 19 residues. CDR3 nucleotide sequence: TGTGCCAGCAGCCCAAATTTGGGGCCCAGTCCCCCGGGCAATCAGCCCCAGCATTTT. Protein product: CASSPNLGPSPPGNQPQHF.

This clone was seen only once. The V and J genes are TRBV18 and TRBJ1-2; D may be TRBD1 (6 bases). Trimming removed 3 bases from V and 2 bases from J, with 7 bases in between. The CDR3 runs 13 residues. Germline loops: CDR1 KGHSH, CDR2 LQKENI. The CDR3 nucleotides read TGTGCCAGCTCACCGGACAGAAACTATGGCTACACCTTC. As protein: CASSPDRNYGYTF.

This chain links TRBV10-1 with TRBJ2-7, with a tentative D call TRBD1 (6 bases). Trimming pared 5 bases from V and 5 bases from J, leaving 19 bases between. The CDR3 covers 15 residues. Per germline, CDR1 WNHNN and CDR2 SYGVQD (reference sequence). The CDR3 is CASSTGQLGWHEQYF. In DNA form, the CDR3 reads TGCGCCAGCAGTACTGGACAGCTAGGCTGGCACGAGCAGTACTTC.

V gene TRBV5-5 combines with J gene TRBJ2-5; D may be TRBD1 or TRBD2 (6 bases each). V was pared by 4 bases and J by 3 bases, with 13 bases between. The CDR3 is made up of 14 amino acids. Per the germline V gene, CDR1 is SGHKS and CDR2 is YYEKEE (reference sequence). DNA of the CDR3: TGTGCCAGCAGCCGTCTGGGGGGCGAAGAGACCCAGTACTTC. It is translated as CASSRLGGEETQYF. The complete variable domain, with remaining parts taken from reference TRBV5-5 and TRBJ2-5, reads DAGVTQSPTHLIKTRGQQVTLRCSPISGHKSVSWYQQVLGQGPQFIFQYYEKEERGRGNFPDRFSARQFPNYSSELNVNALLLGDSALYLCASSRLGGEETQYFGPGTRLLVL.

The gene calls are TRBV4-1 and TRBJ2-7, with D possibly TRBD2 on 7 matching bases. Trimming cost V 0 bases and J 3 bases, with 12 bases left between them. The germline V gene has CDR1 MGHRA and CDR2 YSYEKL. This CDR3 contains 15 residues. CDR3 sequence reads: CASSQDGRGLYEQYF. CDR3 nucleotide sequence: TGCGCCAGCAGCCAAGATGGGCGGGGGCTCTACGAGCAGTACTTC.

The CDR3 region is CAIRQGGDAYEQYF. The DNA of the CDR3 is TGTGCCATCAGGCAGGGGGGGGATGCCTACGAGCAGTACTTC. The chain is built from TRBV10-3 and TRBJ2-7, with D possibly being TRBD1 or TRBD2 (7 bases each). The germline V and J ends were trimmed by 6 bases and 2 bases, with 14 bases remaining between them. Per germline, CDR1 ENHRY and CDR2 SYGVKD. The CDR3 contains 14 residues.

CDR3 in amino acids: CASRRGASTEAFF. For the CDR3, the DNA is TGTGCCAGCAGAAGGGGGGCGAGCACTGAAGCTTTCTTT. The genes are TRBV2 and TRBJ1-1, with D maybe TRBD1 (6 bases). Trimming shortened V by 6 bases and J by 4 bases, and 12 bases separated the two germline ends. CDR3 length: 13 residues. CDR1 and CDR2 (germline): SNHLY, FYNNEI.

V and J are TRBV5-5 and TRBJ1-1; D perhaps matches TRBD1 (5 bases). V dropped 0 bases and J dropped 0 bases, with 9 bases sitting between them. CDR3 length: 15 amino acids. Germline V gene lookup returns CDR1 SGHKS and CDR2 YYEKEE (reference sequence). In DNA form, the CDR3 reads TGTGCCAGCAGCTTGGTACAGGTTCTGAACACTGAAGCTTTCTTT. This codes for CASSLVQVLNTEAFF.

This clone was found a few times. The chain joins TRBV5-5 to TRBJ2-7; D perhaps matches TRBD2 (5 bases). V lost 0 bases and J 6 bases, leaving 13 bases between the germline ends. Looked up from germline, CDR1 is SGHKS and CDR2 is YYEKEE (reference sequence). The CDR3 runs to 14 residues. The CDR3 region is CASSLARGRSEQYF. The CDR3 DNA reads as TGTGCCAGCAGCTTGGCCAGAGGGCGATCCGAGCAGTACTTC.

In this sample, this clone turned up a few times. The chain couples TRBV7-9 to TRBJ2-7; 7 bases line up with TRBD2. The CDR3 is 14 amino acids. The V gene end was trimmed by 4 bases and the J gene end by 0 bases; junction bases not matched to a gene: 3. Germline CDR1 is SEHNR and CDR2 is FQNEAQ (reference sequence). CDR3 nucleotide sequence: TGTGCCAGCAGCTCCCTAGCGGACTCCTACGAGCAGTACTTC. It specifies CASSSLADSYEQYF.

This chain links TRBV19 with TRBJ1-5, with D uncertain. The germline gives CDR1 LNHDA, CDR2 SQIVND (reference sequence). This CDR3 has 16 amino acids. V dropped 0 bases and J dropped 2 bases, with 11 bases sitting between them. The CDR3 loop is CASSIDQAAGNQPQHF. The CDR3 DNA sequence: TGTGCCAGTAGTATAGATCAGGCGGCAGGCAATCAGCCCCAGCATTTT.

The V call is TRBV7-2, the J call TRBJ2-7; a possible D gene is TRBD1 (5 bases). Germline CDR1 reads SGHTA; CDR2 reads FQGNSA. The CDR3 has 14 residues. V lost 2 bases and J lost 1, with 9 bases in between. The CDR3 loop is CASSLWQGSYEQYF. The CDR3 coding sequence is TGTGCCAGCAGCTTATGGCAGGGATCCTACGAGCAGTACTTC.

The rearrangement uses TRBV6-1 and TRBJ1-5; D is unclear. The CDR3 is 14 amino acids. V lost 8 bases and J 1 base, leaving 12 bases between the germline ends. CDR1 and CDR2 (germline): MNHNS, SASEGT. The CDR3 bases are TGTGCCAGCGATGTCGAACTAAGCAATCAGCCCCAGCATTTT. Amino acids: CASDVELSNQPQHF.

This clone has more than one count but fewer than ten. The CDR3 DNA sequence: TGCAGCGTTGAGGAAGTACACTATGGCTACACCTTC. Its translation is CSVEEVHYGYTF. V is TRBV29-1 and J is TRBJ1-2; D remains unclear. V shed 3 bases and J shed 3 bases, with 8 bases lying between them. CDR1 SQVTM and CDR2 ANQGSEA come from the germline V gene. This CDR3 has 12 residues.

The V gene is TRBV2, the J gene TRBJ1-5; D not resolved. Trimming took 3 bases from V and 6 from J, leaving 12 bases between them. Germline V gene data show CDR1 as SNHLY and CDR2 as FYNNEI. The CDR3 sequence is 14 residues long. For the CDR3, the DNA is TGTGCCAGCAGTGATACGGGGTATTTTCAGCCCCAGCATTTT. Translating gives CASSDTGYFQPQHF.

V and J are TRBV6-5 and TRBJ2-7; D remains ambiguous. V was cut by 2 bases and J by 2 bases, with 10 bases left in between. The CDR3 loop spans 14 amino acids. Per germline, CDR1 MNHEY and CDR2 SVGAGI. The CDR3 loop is CASSYEVAAYEQYF. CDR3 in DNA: TGTGCCAGCAGTTACGAGGTGGCAGCCTACGAGCAGTACTTC.

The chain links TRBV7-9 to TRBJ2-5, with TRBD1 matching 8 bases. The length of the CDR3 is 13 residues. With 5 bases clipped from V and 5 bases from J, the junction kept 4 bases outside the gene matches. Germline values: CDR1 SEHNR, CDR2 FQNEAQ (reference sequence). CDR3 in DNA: TGTGCCAGCAGCCTGACAGGGGTTGAGACCCAGTACTTC. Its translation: CASSLTGVETQYF. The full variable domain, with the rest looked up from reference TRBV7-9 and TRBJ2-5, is DTGVSQNPRHKITKRGQNVTFRCDPISEHNRLYWYRQTLGQGPEFLTYFQNEAQLEKSRLLSDRFSAERPKGSFSTLEIQRTEQGDSAMYLCASSLTGVETQYFGPGTRLLVL.